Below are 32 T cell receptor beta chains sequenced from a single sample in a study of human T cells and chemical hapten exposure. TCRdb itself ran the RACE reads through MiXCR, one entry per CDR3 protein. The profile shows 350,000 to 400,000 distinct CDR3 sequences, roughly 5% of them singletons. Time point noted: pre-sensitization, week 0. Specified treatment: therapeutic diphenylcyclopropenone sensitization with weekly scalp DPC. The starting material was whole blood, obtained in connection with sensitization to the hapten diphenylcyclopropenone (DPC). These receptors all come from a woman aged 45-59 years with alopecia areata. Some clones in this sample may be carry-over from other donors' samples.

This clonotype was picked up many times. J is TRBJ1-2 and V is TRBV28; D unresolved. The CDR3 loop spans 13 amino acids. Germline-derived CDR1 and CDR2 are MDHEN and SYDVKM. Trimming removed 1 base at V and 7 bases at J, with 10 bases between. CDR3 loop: CASSLSQSPGYTF. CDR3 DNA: TGTGCCAGCAGTTTATCACAGTCCCCTGGCTACACCTTC.

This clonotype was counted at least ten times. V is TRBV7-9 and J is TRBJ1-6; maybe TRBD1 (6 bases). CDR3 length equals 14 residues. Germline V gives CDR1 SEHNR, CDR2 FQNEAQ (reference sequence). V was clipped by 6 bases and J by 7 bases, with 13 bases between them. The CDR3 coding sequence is TGTGCCAGCAGTTCCTCAAGGGGGAATTCACCCCTCCACTTT. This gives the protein CASSSSRGNSPLHF.

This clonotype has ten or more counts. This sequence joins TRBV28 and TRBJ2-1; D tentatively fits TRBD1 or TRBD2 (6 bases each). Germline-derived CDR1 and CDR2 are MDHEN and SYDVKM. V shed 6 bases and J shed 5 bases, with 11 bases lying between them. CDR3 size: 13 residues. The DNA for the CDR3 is TGTGCCAGCAGGTTGGGGGGCAACAATGAGCAGTTCTTC. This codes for CASRLGGNNEQFF. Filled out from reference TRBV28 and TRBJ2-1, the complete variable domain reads DVKVTQSSRYLVKRTGEKVFLECVQDMDHENMFWYRQDPGLGLRLIYFSYDVKMKEKGDIPEGYSVSREKKERFSLILESASTNQTSMYLCASRLGGNNEQFFGPGTRLTVL.

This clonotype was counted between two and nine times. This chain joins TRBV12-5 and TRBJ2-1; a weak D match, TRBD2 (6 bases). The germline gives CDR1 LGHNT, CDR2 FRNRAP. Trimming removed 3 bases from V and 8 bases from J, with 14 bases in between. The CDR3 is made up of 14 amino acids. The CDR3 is CASGFYGRGHEQFF. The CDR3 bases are TGTGCTAGTGGTTTTTACGGGAGAGGCCATGAGCAGTTCTTC.

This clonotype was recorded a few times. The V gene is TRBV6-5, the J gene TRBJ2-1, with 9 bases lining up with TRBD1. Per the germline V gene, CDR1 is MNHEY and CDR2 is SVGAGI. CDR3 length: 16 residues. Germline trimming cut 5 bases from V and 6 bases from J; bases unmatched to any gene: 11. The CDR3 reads CASSARRDRVTNEQFF. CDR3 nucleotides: TGTGCCAGCAGTGCCCGCCGGGACAGGGTCACCAATGAGCAGTTCTTC.

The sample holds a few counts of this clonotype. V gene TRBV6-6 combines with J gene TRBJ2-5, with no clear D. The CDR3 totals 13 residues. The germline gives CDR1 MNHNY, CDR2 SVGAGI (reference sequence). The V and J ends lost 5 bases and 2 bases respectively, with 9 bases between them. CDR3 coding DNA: TGTGCCAGCAGTCCCCGGGCTCAAGAGACCCAGTACTTC. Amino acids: CASSPRAQETQYF.

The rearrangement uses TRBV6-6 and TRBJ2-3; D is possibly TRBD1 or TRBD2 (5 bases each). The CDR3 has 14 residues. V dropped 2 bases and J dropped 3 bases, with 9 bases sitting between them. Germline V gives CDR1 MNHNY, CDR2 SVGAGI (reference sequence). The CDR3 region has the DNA TGTGCCAGCAGTTACGTGAGGGGTACAGATACGCAGTATTTT. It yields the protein CASSYVRGTDTQYF.

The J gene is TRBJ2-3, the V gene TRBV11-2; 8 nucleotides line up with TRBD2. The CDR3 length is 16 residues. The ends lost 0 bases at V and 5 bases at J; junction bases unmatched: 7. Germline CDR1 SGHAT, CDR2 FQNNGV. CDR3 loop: CASSLEISGAVDTQYF. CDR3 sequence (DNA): TGTGCCAGCAGCTTAGAGATTAGCGGGGCGGTAGATACGCAGTATTTT.

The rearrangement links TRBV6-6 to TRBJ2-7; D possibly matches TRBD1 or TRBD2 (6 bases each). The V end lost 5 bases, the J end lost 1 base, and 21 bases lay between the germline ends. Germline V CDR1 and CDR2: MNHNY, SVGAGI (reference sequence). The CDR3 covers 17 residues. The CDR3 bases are TGTGCCAGCAGTCCTTCATTACTAGGGGGGATTTCCTACGAGCAGTACTTC. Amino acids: CASSPSLLGGISYEQYF.

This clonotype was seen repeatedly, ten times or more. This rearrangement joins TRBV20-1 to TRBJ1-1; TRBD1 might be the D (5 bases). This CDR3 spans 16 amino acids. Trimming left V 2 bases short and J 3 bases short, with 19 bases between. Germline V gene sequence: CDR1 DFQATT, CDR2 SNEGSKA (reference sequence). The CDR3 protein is CSARPHLWGLDTEAFF. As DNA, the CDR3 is TGCAGTGCTAGACCCCATTTATGGGGGTTGGACACTGAAGCTTTCTTT.

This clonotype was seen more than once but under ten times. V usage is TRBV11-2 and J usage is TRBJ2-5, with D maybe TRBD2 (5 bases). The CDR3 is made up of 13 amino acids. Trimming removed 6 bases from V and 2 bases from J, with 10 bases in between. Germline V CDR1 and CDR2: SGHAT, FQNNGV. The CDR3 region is CASRKEVQETQYF. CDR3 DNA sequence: TGTGCCAGCAGGAAGGAGGTGCAAGAGACCCAGTACTTC.

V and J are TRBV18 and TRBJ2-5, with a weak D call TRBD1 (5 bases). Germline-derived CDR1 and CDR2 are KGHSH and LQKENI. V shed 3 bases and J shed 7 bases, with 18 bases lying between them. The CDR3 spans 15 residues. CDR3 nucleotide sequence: TGTGCCAGCTCACCCCCACTGGGGCCGCGAGGGACCCAGTACTTC. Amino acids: CASSPPLGPRGTQYF.

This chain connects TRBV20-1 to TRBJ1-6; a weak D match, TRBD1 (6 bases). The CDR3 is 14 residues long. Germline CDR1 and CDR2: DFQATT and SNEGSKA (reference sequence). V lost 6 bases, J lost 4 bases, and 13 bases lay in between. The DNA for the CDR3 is TGCAGTGCCGAAGGGGGAGCTTATAATTCACCCCTCCACTTT. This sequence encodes CSAEGGAYNSPLHF.

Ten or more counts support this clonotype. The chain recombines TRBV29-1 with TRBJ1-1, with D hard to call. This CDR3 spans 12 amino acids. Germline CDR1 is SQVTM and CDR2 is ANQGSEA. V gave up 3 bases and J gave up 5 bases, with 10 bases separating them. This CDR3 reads CSVERIGTEAFF. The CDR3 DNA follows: TGCAGCGTTGAGAGGATTGGAACTGAAGCTTTCTTT.

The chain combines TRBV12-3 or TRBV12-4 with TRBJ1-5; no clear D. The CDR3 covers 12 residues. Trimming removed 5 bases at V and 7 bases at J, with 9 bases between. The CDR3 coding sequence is TGTGCCAGCAGTCACCCCCCCCAGCCCCAGCATTTT. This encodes CASSHPPQPQHF.

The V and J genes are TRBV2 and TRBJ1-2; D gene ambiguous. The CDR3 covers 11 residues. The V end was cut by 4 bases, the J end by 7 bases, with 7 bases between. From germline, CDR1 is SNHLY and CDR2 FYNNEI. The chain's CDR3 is CASSVDSGYTF. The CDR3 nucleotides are TGTGCCAGCAGTGTTGATAGTGGCTACACCTTC.

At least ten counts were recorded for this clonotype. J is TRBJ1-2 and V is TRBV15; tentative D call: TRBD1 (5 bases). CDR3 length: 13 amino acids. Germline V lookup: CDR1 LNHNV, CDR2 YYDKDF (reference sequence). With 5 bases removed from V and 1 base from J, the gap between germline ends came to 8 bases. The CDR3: CATSGDLNYGYTF. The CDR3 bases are TGTGCCACCAGCGGGGACCTTAACTATGGCTACACCTTC.

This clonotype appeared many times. The CDR3 DNA reads as TGTGCCAGCAGCCAGGGCCTTGGCTACACTGAAGCTTTCTTT. Amino acids: CASSQGLGYTEAFF. The rearrangement joins TRBV4-2 to TRBJ1-1; D gene unclear. The CDR3 consists of 14 residues. Germline V gene data show CDR1 as LGHNA and CDR2 as YNFKEQ. The germline V and J ends were trimmed by 3 bases and 3 bases, with 11 bases remaining between them.

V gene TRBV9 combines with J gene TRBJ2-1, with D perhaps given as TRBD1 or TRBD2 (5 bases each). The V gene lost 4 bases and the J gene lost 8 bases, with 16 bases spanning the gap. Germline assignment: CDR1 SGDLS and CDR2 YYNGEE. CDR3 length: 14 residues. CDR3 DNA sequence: TGTGCCAGCAGCTTCGGGGCTCTGGGGGATGAGCAGTTCTTC. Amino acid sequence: CASSFGALGDEQFF.

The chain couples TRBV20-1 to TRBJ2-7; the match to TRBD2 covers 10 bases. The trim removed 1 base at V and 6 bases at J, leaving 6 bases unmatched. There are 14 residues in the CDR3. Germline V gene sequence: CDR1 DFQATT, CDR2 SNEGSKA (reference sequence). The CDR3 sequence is CSARGLAGSSEQYF. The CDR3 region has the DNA TGCAGTGCTAGAGGACTAGCGGGCTCTTCCGAGCAGTACTTC.

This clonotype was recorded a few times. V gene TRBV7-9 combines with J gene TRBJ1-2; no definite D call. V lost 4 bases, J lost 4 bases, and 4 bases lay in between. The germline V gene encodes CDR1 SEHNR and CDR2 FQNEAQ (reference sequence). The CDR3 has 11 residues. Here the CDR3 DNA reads TGTGCCAGCAGCTATGTCTATGGCTACACCTTC. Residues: CASSYVYGYTF.

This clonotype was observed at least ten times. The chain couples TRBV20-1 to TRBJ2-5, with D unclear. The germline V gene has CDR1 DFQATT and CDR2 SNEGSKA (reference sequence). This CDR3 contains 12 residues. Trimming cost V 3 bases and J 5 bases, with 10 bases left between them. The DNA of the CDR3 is TGCAGTGCTAGTGGACCCGGGGAGACCCAGTACTTC. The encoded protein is CSASGPGETQYF.

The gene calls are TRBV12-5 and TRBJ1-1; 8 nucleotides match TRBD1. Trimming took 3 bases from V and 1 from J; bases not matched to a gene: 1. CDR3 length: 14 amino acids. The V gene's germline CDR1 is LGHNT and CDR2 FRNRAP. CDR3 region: CASGLTGGNTEAFF. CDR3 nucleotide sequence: TGTGCTAGTGGTTTAACAGGGGGGAACACTGAAGCTTTCTTT.

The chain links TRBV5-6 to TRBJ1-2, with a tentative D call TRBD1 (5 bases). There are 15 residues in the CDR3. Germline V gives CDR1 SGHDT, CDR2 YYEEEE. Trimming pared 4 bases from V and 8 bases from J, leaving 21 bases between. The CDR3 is CASSPFERGGPGYTF. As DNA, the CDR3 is TGTGCCAGCAGCCCCTTTGAAAGGGGAGGCCCGGGCTACACCTTC.

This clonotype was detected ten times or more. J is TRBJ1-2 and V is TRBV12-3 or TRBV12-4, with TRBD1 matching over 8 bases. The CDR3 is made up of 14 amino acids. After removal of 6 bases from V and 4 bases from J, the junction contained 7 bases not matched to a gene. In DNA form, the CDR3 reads TGTGCCAGCAGACCCCAGGGGGCCTTCTATGGCTACACCTTC. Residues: CASRPQGAFYGYTF.

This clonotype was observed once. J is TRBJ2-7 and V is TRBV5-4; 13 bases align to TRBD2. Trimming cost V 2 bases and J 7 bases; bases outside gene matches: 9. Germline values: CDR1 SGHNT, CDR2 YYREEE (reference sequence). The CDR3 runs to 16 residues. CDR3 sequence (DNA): TGTGCCAGCAGCTTCGGGACTAGCGGGAATTCACGGGAGCAGTACTTC. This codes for CASSFGTSGNSREQYF.

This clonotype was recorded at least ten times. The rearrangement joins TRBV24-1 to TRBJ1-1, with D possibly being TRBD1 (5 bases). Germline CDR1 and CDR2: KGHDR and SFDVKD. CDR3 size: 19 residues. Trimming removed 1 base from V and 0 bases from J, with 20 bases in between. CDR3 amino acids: CATSDFAPGQVDLNTEAFF. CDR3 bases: TGTGCCACCAGTGATTTTGCCCCAGGGCAGGTTGACTTGAACACTGAAGCTTTCTTT.

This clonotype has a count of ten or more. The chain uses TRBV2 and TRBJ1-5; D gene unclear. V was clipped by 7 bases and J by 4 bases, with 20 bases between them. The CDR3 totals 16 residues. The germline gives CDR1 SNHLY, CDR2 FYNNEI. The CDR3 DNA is TGTGCCAGCACCGAAGGCTACGGACTCCTGAATCAGCCCCAGCATTTT. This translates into CASTEGYGLLNQPQHF.

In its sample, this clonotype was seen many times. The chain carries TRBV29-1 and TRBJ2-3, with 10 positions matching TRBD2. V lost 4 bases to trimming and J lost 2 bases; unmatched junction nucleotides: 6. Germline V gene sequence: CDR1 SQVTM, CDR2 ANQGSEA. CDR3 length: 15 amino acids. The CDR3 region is CSVVTSGFYTDTQYF. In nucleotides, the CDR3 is TGCAGCGTTGTGACTAGCGGGTTCTACACAGATACGCAGTATTTT.

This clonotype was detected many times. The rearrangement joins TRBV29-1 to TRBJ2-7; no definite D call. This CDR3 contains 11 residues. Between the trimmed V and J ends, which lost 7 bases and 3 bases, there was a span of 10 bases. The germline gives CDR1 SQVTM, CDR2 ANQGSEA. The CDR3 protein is CSGSLGYEQYF. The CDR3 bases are TGCAGCGGTTCTTTAGGCTACGAGCAGTACTTC.

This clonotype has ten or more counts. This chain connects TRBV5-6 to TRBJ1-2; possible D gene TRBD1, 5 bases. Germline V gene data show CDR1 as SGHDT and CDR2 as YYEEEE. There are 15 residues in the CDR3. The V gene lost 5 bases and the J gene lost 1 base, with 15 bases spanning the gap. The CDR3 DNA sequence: TGTGCCAGCAGTTTCCATCTCGACAGTAACTATGGCTACACCTTC. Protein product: CASSFHLDSNYGYTF.

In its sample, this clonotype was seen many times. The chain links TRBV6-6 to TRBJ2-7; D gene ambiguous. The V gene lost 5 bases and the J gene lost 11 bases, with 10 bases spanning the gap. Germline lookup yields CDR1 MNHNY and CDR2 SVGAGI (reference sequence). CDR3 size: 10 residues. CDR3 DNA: TGTGCCAGCAGTGACGGCAAAGAGTACTTC. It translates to CASSDGKEYF.